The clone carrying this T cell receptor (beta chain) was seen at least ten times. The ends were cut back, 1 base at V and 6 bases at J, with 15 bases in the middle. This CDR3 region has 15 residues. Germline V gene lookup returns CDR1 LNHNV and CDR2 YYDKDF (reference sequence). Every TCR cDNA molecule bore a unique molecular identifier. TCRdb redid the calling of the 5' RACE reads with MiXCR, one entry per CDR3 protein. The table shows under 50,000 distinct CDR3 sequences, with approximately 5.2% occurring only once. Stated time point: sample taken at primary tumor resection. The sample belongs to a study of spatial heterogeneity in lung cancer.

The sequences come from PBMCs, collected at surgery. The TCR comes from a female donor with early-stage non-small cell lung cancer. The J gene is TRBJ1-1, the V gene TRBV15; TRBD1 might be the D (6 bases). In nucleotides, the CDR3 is TGTGCCACCAGCAGAGGTTTTCAGGGGAGGGCTGAAGCTTTCTTT. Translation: CATSRGFQGRAEAFF.